This T cell receptor (beta chain) was recovered during a study of preoperative IRX-2 immunotherapy in early breast cancer. Libraries were prepared by immunoSEQ multiplex PCR; TCRdb keeps only in-frame clonotypes and omits some of them. The sample includes about 98,000 clones, 86% seen only once; the top ten take roughly 1.9%. The CDR3 length is 15 residues. V lost 3 bases, J lost 1 base, and 10 bases lay in between. The germline gives CDR1 LNHDA, CDR2 SQIVND (reference sequence). Indicated treatment: preoperative locoregional IRX-2 cytokine immunotherapy. Preoperative locoregional IRX-2 cytokine immunotherapy was tested in the phase Ib source study.

V gene TRBV19 combines with J gene TRBJ1-3, with D unclear. Sequences were derived from tumor tissue, sampled after IRX-2 immunotherapy. The sequence was obtained from a human donor with breast cancer. The CDR3 coding sequence is TGTGCCAGTAGTATCCCACGGATATCTGGAAACACCATATATTTT. It is translated as CASSIPRISGNTIYF.